The 5 T cell receptor beta chains below all came from one sample that was sequenced in a study of blood T cell repertoires in COVID-19. This table comes from immunoSEQ multiplex PCR, and its TCRdb copy is limited to in-frame clones, with some not included. This repertoire shows about 130,000 clones, roughly 90% found once; its top ten account for 2.3%. Specimen: PBMCs or T cells enriched from blood (not recorded which). The receptors were sampled from a woman aged 45-59 years who had recovered from COVID-19.

V and J are TRBV4-3 and TRBJ1-2, with D unclear. The CDR3 has 18 amino acids. Germline CDR1 is LGHNA and CDR2 is YSLEER. V shed 0 bases and J shed 5 bases, with 22 bases lying between them. CDR3 nucleotides: TGCGCCAGCAGCCAAGATTTGCACAGTTATGGTCTACAGTATGGCTACACCTTC. It yields the protein CASSQDLHSYGLQYGYTF.

The chain uses TRBV9 and TRBJ2-5; TRBD1 matches 7 bases. CDR3 size: 15 residues. Unmatched junction bases numbered 9, after V lost 2 bases and J lost 5 bases. Germline assignment: CDR1 SGDLS and CDR2 YYNGEE. CDR3 amino acids: CASSVEGRGYETQYF. CDR3 DNA: TGTGCCAGCAGCGTCGAGGGCAGGGGGTACGAGACCCAGTACTTC.

The chain combines TRBV7-6 with TRBJ2-7; the match to TRBD1 covers 7 bases. This CDR3 region has 12 residues. J lost 5 bases, V lost 6 bases, and 4 bases had no gene match. Germline CDR1 reads SGHVS; CDR2 reads FNYEAQ. CDR3 DNA sequence: TGTGCCAGCAGTTTAACAGGGGACGAGCAGTACTTC. Encoded protein: CASSLTGDEQYF. The full variable domain, with the rest looked up from reference TRBV7-6 and TRBJ2-7, is GAGVSQSPRYKVTKRGQDVALRCDPISGHVSLYWYRQALGQGPEFLTYFNYEAQQDKSGLPNDRFSAERPEGSISTLTIQRTEQRDSAMYRCASSLTGDEQYFGPGTRLTVT.

The chain employs TRBV5-1 and TRBJ2-5; unclear D gene. V shed 0 bases and J shed 5 bases, with 11 bases lying between them. CDR1 is SGHRS and CDR2 is YFSETQ in the germline V gene. This CDR3 has 14 residues. The CDR3 reads CASSLGSARETQYF. The DNA for the CDR3 is TGCGCCAGCAGCTTGGGAAGCGCAAGGGAGACCCAGTACTTC.

This sequence joins TRBV6-5 and TRBJ1-2; no firm D call. This CDR3 is 14 amino acids long. The germline V gene has CDR1 MNHEY and CDR2 SVGAGI. Trimming pared 11 bases from V and 6 bases from J, leaving 22 bases between. In DNA, the CDR3 is TGTGCCTGCCAAAGTGCGGGTGCCCCTCATGGCTACACCTTC. Translation gives CACQSAGAPHGYTF.